The rows below give T cell receptor beta chains drawn from one sample of a study of cytotoxic CD8 clonotypes in ibrutinib-treated CLL. Clones were read by immunoSEQ multiplex PCR, and TCRdb kept only the in-frame ones, dropping some. The table includes roughly 330,000 clones, 67% detected once. The specimen comprised PBMCs, sampled after 36 months of ibrutinib treatment. All receptors come from a human donor with chronic lymphocytic leukemia. The CDR3 runs from the conserved cysteine through the conserved F or W. The D gene is left open where the match is weak. Clone size appears in some rows only: once, few, many, or a class for an expanded clone.

clone size	V gene	J gene	D gene	CDR3 protein	CDR3 DNA
few	TRBV5-6	TRBJ2-7	.	CASSLDSRPSYEQYF	TGTGCCAGCAGCTTGGACAGCCGACCCTCCTACGAGCAGTACTTC
.	TRBV9	TRBJ2-5	.	CASSVENRAQETQYF	TGTGCCAGCAGCGTAGAGAACAGAGCCCAAGAGACCCAGTACTTC
few	TRBV2	TRBJ2-7	.	CASPGGPDYEQYF	TGTGCCAGCCCGGGGGGCCCCGACTACGAGCAGTACTTC
.	TRBV7-2	TRBJ1-2	TRBD1	CASSWGQNYGYTF	TGTGCCAGCAGCTGGGGACAGAACTATGGCTACACCTTC
.	TRBV10-2	TRBJ2-7	.	CASTGRTYEQYF	TGCGCCAGCACCGGCCGAACCTACGAGCAGTACTTC
.	TRBV6-1	TRBJ1-4	.	CASSLTGSNEKLFF	TGTGCCAGCAGCCTTACAGGATCCAATGAAAAACTGTTTTTT
.	TRBV9	TRBJ1-4	.	CASSVGDGKLFF	TGTGCCAGCAGCGTAGGAGATGGAAAACTGTTTTTT
few	TRBV5-1	TRBJ2-1	.	CASSLTGAHNEQFF	TGCGCCAGCAGCTTGACCGGGGCCCACAATGAGCAGTTCTTC
.	TRBV27	TRBJ2-7	.	CASSFSGLNYEQYF	TGTGCCAGCAGTTTCAGCGGCCTCAACTACGAGCAGTACTTC
.	TRBV25-1	TRBJ1-1	.	CASSEFGEENTEAFF	TGTGCCAGCAGTGAATTCGGGGAGGAGAACACTGAAGCTTTCTTT
.	TRBV29-1	TRBJ1-2	.	CSVEYSRDGYTF	TGCAGCGTTGAGTACAGTCGGGATGGCTACACCTTC
.	TRBV2	TRBJ2-7	.	CASSEDGYYEQYF	TGTGCCAGCAGTGAAGATGGGTACTACGAGCAGTACTTC
.	TRBV13	TRBJ2-4	.	CASSLGTVAKNIQYF	TGTGCCAGCAGCTTAGGAACCGTGGCCAAAAACATTCAGTACTTC
.	TRBV4-1	TRBJ2-5	TRBD2	CASSQVRAGGQETQYF	TGCGCCAGCAGCCAAGTTAGGGCGGGGGGCCAAGAGACCCAGTACTTC
once	TRBV9	TRBJ2-3	TRBD1	CASSLGQGTDTQYF	TGTGCCAGCAGCTTAGGACAGGGAACAGATACGCAGTATTTT
once	TRBV6-1	TRBJ2-3	.	CASSEGTGRRSITSTDTQYF	TGTGCCAGCAGTGAGGGAACGGGACGTAGGTCGATTACTAGCACAGATACGCAGTATTTT
.	TRBV5-1	TRBJ1-2	.	CASSLEGAYGYTF	TGCGCCAGCAGCTTGGAGGGAGCCTATGGCTACACCTTC
few	TRBV2	TRBJ1-6	.	CASSEGTNSPLHF	TGTGCCAGCAGTGAAGGGACGAATTCACCCCTCCACTTT
.	TRBV19	TRBJ1-1	.	CASIEGDPTEAFF	TGTGCCAGTATTGAGGGGGATCCCACTGAAGCTTTCTTT
few	TRBV6-5	TRBJ2-5	.	CASSYLGGRETQYF	TGTGCCAGCAGTTACTTGGGGGGACGGGAGACCCAGTACTTC
.	TRBV5-4	TRBJ2-7	.	CASSSAQAGANYEQYF	TGTGCCAGCAGCTCGGCTCAGGCAGGGGCTAACTACGAGCAGTACTTC
.	TRBV27	TRBJ1-2	TRBD1	CASSLFFGTGDYYGYTF	TGTGCCAGCAGTTTATTCTTTGGGACAGGGGATTACTATGGCTACACCTTC
.	TRBV19	TRBJ2-5	.	CASSISGQETQYF	TGTGCCAGTAGTATATCAGGCCAAGAGACCCAGTACTTC
few	TRBV5-1	TRBJ1-1	.	CASSFSDVNTEAFF	TGCGCCAGCAGCTTCTCAGATGTGAACACTGAAGCTTTCTTT
.	TRBV7-6	TRBJ1-3	TRBD1	CASSPHGQGSGNTIYF	TGTGCCAGCAGCCCCCATGGACAGGGCTCTGGAAACACCATATATTTT
few	TRBV10-3	TRBJ2-5	.	CAISTSDETQYF	TGTGCCATCAGTACCAGCGACGAGACCCAGTACTTC
.	TRBV4-3	TRBJ2-7	TRBD2	CASSQGTSGTYEQYF	TGCGCCAGCAGCCAAGGGACTAGCGGGACCTACGAGCAGTACTTC
once	TRBV27	TRBJ2-2	.	CASRRRELNTGELFF	TGTGCCAGCCGACGTAGGGAATTGAACACCGGGGAGCTGTTTTTT